This TCR beta chain was found in a study of blood T cell repertoires in COVID-19. Per the authors' pipeline: Counts of nucleated cells, estimated from reference gene primer amplification, were obtained. Measured with immunoSEQ multiplex PCR; TCRdb has only the in-frame clones, and not every one. V, J and clone size reflect that table, while D and trimming were determined from the DNA. The sample records over 120,000 clones, roughly 91% being singletons. V gave up 0 bases and J gave up 5 bases, with 12 bases separating them. This CDR3 spans 15 amino acids. Germline CDR1 is SGHVS and CDR2 is FNYEAQ. The chain uses TRBV7-6 and TRBJ2-3; weak D call: TRBD2 (5 bases). This receptor was identified in a man between 60 and 75 years old with active or convalescent COVID-19. Specimen: peripheral blood. The CDR3 sequence: CASSLAGRSGDTQYF. For the CDR3, the DNA is TGTGCCAGCAGCTTAGCCGGACGGAGCGGAGATACGCAGTATTTT.